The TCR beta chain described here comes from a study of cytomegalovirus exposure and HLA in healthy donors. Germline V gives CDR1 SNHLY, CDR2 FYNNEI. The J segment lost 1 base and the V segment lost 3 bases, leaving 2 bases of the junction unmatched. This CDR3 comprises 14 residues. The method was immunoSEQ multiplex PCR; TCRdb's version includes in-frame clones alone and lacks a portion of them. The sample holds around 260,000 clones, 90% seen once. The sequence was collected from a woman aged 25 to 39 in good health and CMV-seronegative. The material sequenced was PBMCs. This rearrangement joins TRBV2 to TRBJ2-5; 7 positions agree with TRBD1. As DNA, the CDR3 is TGTGCCAGCAGTGATTGGGACAGCCAAGAGACCCAGTACTTC. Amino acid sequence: CASSDWDSQETQYF.